Included here is one T cell receptor (beta chain) sequence, with context. What it recognizes is unknown. The sample originates from a study of T cell therapy after organ transplantation. Overall study context: After therapy, patients were monitored for around 29 weeks. Points from the study as a whole: Pretherapy CD8 clonality inversely correlated with its fold change after therapy.

Here immunoSEQ multiplex PCR was the method, and the copy in TCRdb shows in-frame clones only, minus some. Here the sample spans roughly 3,200 clones, approximately 80% being singletons. With 4 bases removed from V and 4 bases from J, the gap between germline ends came to 7 bases. The CDR3 is 12 residues long. Germline CDR1 is MNHNS and CDR2 is SASEGT. The time point: 4-8 weeks after completion of therapy. This clonotype was obtained from a human patient who had received a solid organ transplant and had CMV disease. Some of these T cells may belong to the graft donor. V and J are TRBV6-1 and TRBJ1-1; TRBD1 is a possible D gene (5 bases). The specimen was CD8+ T cells from blood, collected after autologous CMV-specific T cell therapy. CDR3 loop: CASSVGTTEAFF. In nucleotides, the CDR3 is TGTGCCAGCAGTGTGGGGACCACTGAAGCTTTCTTT.